Each of the 15 T cell receptor beta chains below was sequenced from the same sample in a study of cytomegalovirus exposure and HLA in healthy donors. Use of 60 Vbeta and 13 Jbeta primers characterized the PCR. Some clones are missing from TCRdb's copy, which holds only in-frame ones; the method was immunoSEQ multiplex PCR. The sample holds some 240,000 clones; 70% to 80% are singletons and the top ten take around 4%. The sequenced sample was PBMCs. These receptors all stem from a male donor in good health and CMV-seronegative.

The chain has TRBV6-1 and TRBJ2-1, with D possibly TRBD2 on 5 matching bases. V lost 5 bases and J 0 bases, leaving 11 bases between the germline ends. Per the germline V gene, CDR1 is MNHNS and CDR2 is SASEGT. This CDR3 spans 15 amino acids. The chain's CDR3 is CASSLERPSYNEQFF. The CDR3 DNA follows: TGTGCCAGCAGTTTGGAGCGGCCCTCCTACAATGAGCAGTTCTTC.

The chain combines TRBV7-3 with TRBJ1-1; D might be TRBD1 (6 bases). The V and J ends lost 2 bases and 3 bases respectively, with 10 bases between them. The germline V gene has CDR1 SGHTA and CDR2 FQGTGA. The CDR3 has 14 residues. The CDR3 nucleotides read TGTGCCAGCAGCTTAGGACAGTGGGACACTGAAGCTTTCTTT. Protein product: CASSLGQWDTEAFF. Together with reference TRBV7-3 and TRBJ1-1, the CDR3 gives the full variable domain: GAGVSQTPSNKVTEKGKYVELRCDPISGHTALYWYRQSLGQGPEFLIYFQGTGAADDSGLPNDRFFAVRPEGSVSTLKIQRTERGDSAVYLCASSLGQWDTEAFFGQGTRLTVV.

The chain has TRBV30 and TRBJ2-7; tentative D call: TRBD2 (5 bases). The CDR3 runs to 12 residues. Trimming stripped 1 base from V and 7 bases from J, with 11 bases between. Germline-derived CDR1 and CDR2 are GTSNPN and SVGIG (reference sequence). Here the CDR3 reads CAWSALTGEQYF. The CDR3 nucleotides read TGTGCCTGGAGTGCCTTGACGGGGGAGCAGTACTTC.

The chain uses TRBV7-2 and TRBJ1-1; D is unresolved. The CDR3 runs to 13 residues. CDR1 SGHTA and CDR2 FQGNSA come from the germline V gene. Trimming shortened V by 3 bases and J by 1 base, and 6 bases separated the two germline ends. CDR3: CASSFYRNTEAFF. DNA of the CDR3: TGTGCCAGCAGCTTTTATAGGAACACTGAAGCTTTCTTT.

Only a few counts were recorded for this clone. The chain has TRBV5-1 and TRBJ1-1; D possibly corresponds to TRBD1 (6 bases). This CDR3 region has 14 residues. V was shortened by 7 bases and J by 4 bases, with 17 bases between the two germline ends. Germline V gene data show CDR1 as SGHRS and CDR2 as YFSETQ. The CDR3 nucleotides read TGCGCCAGCGCCCCAGGGGTTTTGAGCACTGAAGCTTTCTTT. Protein: CASAPGVLSTEAFF.

Of note for this clone: A read error may produce the germline difference seen at one junction end. This chain joins TRBV5-6 and TRBJ1-4, with TRBD1 as a possible D gene (5 bases). Germline V gives CDR1 SGHDT, CDR2 YYEEEE. The CDR3 length is 12 residues. CDR3 DNA: TGTGCCAGCAGCTTGGAGGGGCAGCAGGCGGTTTTT. It yields the protein CASSLEGQQAVF.

V and J are TRBV28 and TRBJ2-1, with 7 nucleotides matching TRBD1. CDR3 size: 14 residues. The germline CDR1 and CDR2 sequences are MDHEN and SYDVKM. After removal of 2 bases from V and 7 bases from J, the junction contained 5 bases not matched to a gene. CDR3 residues: CASSLDRVKNEQFF. The CDR3 nucleotides are TGTGCCAGCAGTTTAGACAGGGTGAAGAATGAGCAGTTCTTC.

As for this clone: Germline and junction disagree at one end, which may indicate a read error. This chain connects TRBV7-9 to TRBJ2-7, with TRBD1 matching over 7 bases. This CDR3 spans 14 amino acids. Germline V lookup: CDR1 SEHNR, CDR2 FQNEAQ (reference sequence). The CDR3 region has the DNA TGTTCCAGCAGCTTGGGACAGTCAAACTACGAGCAGTACTTC. Its protein is CSSSLGQSNYEQYF.

The chain links TRBV5-1 to TRBJ2-1; the match to TRBD1 covers 9 bases. This CDR3 region has 14 residues. Germline V gene sequence: CDR1 SGHRS, CDR2 YFSETQ. V trimming: 7 bases; J trimming: 8 bases; junction bases outside the gene matches: 10. The CDR3 is CASAGQGSSDEQFF. The DNA of the CDR3 is TGCGCCAGCGCCGGACAGGGGAGTAGCGATGAGCAGTTCTTC.

This clone was seen a few times. The chain recombines TRBV4-1 with TRBJ2-7; no clear D. The CDR3 has 13 residues. Trimming removed 3 bases at V and 6 bases at J, with 12 bases between. Looked up from germline, CDR1 is MGHRA and CDR2 is YSYEKL. In nucleotides, the CDR3 is TGCGCCAGCAGCCAGCGTCTCGGGTTCGAGCAGTACTTC. Amino acid sequence: CASSQRLGFEQYF.

This clone appeared a single time. The rearrangement uses TRBV29-1 and TRBJ2-1, with 7 nucleotides matching TRBD1. The junction had 8 bases not matched to a gene; V was cut back by 5 bases and J by 10 bases. There are 12 residues in the CDR3. Germline V CDR1 and CDR2: SQVTM, ANQGSEA. The CDR3 sequence is CSVIIGTDEQFF. CDR3 DNA: TGCAGCGTTATAATTGGGACAGACGAGCAGTTCTTC.

DNA of the CDR3: TGTGCCAGCAGCGTAGTATCGGCGGGTACGCAGTATTTT. Amino acids: CASSVVSAGTQYF. The chain is built from TRBV9 and TRBJ2-3; D possibly corresponds to TRBD2 (5 bases). CDR1 and CDR2 from the germline V gene are SGDLS and YYNGEE. V lost 0 bases and J 8 bases, leaving 10 bases between the germline ends. The CDR3 consists of 13 residues.

The chain carries TRBV18 and TRBJ2-7; weak D call: TRBD2 (5 bases). Trimming pared 3 bases from V and 6 bases from J, leaving 12 bases between. CDR1 and CDR2 (germline): KGHSH, LQKENI. The CDR3 is made up of 13 amino acids. The CDR3 here is CASSPPGEVEQYF. Written as DNA, the CDR3 is TGTGCCAGCTCACCGCCCGGGGAAGTCGAGCAGTACTTC.

A note on this clone: Relative to the germline gene, one junction end is altered; a read error may explain this. Within the sample, other DNA sequences also encode this same CDR3. The V call is TRBV28, the J call TRBJ1-1; D unresolved. Per the germline V gene, CDR1 is MDHEN and CDR2 is SYDVKM. The CDR3 runs 11 residues. CDR3 amino acids: CASTRVTEAFF. The DNA for the CDR3 is TGCGCCAGCACCCGGGTCACTGAAGCTTTCTTT.

This chain joins TRBV5-4 and TRBJ2-1, with TRBD1 matching 10 bases. The CDR3 is 15 amino acids. V was clipped by 0 bases and J by 8 bases; unmatched bases: 5. CDR1 and CDR2 (germline): SGHNT, YYREEE (reference sequence). The CDR3 DNA follows: TGTGCCAGCAGCTTGGAAGGGACAGGGGTGTATGAGCAGTTCTTC. This translates into CASSLEGTGVYEQFF.